The clone carrying this T cell receptor beta chain occurred many times. The sample belongs to a study of T cells after yellow fever vaccination. Template switching with 5'RACE generated the TCR cDNA and added a universal primer site and UMIs. MiXCR, applied by TCRdb to the 5' RACE reads, yields one record per CDR3 protein. The sample contains around 50,000 distinct CDR3 sequences, roughly 7.3% of which appear only once. The CDR3 covers 14 residues. CDR1 is SGHRS, CDR2 YFSETQ, per germline. The junction had 3 bases not matched to a gene; V was cut back by 2 bases and J by 1 base. This receptor was identified in a young man who received the YFV17D yellow fever vaccine. The sequences come from CD8+ T cells sorted from PBMCs, collected roughly 14 days after the first yellow fever vaccination. V is TRBV5-1 and J is TRBJ2-7, with 7 nucleotides matching TRBD1. CDR3 sequence reads: CASSFPGGSYEQYF. CDR3 DNA: TGCGCCAGCAGCTTTCCAGGGGGATCCTACGAGCAGTACTTC. The full variable domain, rest sourced from reference TRBV5-1 and TRBJ2-7, is KAGVTQTPRYLIKTRGQQVTLSCSPISGHRSVSWYQQTPGQGLQFLFEYFSETQRNKGNFPGRFSGRQFSNSRSEMNVSTLELGDSALYLCASSFPGGSYEQYFGPGTRLTVT.